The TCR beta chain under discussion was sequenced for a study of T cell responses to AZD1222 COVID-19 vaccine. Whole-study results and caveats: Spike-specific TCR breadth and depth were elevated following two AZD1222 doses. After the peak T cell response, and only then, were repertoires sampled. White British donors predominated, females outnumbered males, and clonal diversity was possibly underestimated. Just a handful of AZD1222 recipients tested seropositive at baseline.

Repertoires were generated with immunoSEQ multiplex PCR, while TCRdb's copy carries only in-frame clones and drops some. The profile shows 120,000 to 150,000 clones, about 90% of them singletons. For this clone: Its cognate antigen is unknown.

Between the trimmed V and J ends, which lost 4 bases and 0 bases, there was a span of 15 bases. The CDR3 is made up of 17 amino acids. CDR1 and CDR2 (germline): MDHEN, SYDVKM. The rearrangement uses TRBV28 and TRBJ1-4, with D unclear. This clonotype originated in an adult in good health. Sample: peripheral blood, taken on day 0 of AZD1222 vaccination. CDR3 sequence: CASSSDGLLATNEKLFF. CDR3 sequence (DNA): TGTGCCAGCAGTTCGGACGGGTTACTTGCAACTAATGAAAAACTGTTTTTT.